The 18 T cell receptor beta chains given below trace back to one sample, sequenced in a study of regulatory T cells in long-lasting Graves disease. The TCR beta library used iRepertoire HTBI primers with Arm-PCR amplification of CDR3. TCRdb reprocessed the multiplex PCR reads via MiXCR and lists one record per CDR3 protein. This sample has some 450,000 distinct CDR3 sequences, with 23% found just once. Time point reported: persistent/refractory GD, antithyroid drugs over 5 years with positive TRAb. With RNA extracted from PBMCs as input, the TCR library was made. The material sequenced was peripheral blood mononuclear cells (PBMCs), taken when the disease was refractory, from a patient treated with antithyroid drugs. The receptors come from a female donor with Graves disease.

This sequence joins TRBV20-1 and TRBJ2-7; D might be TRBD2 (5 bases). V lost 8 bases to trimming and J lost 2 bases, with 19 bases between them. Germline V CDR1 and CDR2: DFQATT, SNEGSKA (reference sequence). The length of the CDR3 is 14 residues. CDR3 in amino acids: CSPTPSAGAYEQYF. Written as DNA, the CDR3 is TGCAGTCCCACCCCCTCTGCGGGCGCCTACGAGCAGTACTTC.

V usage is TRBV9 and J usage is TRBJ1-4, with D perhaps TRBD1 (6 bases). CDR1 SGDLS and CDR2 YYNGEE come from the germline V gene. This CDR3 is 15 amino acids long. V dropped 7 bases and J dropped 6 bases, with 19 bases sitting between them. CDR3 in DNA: TGTGCCAGCTCCCGCACCGGGACACCGGATGAAAAACTGTTTTTT. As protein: CASSRTGTPDEKLFF.

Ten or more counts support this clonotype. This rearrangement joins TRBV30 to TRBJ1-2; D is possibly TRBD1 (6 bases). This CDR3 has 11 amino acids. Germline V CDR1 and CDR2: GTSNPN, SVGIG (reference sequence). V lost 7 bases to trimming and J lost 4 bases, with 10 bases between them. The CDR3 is CALTGSYGYTF. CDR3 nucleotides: TGTGCCTTAACAGGGAGCTATGGCTACACCTTC.

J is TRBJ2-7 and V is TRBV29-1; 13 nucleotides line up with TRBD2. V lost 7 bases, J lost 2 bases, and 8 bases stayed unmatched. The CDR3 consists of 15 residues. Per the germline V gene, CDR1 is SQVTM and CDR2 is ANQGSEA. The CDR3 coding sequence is TGCAGCGGGCGGACTAGCGGGAGCCCTACCTACGAGCAGTACTTC. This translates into CSGRTSGSPTYEQYF.

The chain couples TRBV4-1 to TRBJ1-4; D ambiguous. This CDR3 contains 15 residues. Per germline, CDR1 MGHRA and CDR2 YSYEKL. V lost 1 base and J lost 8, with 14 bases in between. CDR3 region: CASSQVISFKEKLFF. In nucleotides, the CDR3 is TGCGCCAGCAGCCAAGTGATCAGCTTTAAAGAAAAACTGTTTTTT.

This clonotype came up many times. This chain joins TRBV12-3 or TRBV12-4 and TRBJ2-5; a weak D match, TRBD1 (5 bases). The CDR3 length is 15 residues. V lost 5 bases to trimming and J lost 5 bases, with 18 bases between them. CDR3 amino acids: CASSDGQFLGETQYF. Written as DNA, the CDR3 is TGTGCCAGCAGTGACGGACAATTCCTCGGGGAGACCCAGTACTTC.

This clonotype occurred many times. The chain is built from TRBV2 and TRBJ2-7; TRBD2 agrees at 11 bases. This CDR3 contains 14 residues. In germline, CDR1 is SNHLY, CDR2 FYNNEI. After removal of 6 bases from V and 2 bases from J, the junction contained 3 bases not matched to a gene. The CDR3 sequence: CASRGLADAYEQYF. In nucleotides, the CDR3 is TGTGCCAGCAGGGGACTAGCGGATGCCTACGAGCAGTACTTC.

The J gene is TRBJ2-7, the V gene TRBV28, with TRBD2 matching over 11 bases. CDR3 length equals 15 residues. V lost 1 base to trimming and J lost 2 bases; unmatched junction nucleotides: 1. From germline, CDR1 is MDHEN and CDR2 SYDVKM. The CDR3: CASSLLTSGTYEQYF. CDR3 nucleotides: TGTGCCAGCAGTTTATTGACTAGCGGGACCTACGAGCAGTACTTC.

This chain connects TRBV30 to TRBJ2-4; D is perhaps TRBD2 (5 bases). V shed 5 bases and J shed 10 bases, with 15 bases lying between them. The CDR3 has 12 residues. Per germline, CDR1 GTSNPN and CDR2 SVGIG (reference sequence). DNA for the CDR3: TGTGCCTGGGGCGGGCTCCGCGGGATTCAGTACTTC. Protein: CAWGGLRGIQYF.

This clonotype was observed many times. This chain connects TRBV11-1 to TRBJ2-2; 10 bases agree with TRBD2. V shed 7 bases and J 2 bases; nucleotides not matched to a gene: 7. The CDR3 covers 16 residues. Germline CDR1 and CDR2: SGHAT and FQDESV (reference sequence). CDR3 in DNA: TGTGCCAGCAACCAGGGACTAGCGCGTAACACCGGGGAGCTGTTTTTT. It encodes CASNQGLARNTGELFF.

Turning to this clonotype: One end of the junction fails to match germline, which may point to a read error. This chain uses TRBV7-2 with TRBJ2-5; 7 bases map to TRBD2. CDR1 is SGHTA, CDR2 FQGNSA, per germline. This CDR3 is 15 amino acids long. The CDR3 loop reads CASGLDGGSQETQYF. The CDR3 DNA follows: TGTGCCAGCGGCTTAGATGGCGGGAGCCAAGAGACCCAGTACTTC.

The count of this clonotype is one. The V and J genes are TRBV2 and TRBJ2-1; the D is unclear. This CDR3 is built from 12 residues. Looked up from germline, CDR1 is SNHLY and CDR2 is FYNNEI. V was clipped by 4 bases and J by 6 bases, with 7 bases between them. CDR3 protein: CASSATGNEQFF. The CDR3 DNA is TGTGCCAGCAGTGCTACCGGCAATGAGCAGTTCTTC.

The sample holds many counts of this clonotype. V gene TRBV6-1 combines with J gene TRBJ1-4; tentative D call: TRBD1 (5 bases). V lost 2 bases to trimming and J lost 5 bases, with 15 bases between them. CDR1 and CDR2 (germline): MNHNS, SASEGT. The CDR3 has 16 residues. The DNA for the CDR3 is TGTGCCAGCAGTGAATGGCGGGGGAGCGCAAATGAAAAACTGTTTTTT. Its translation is CASSEWRGSANEKLFF.

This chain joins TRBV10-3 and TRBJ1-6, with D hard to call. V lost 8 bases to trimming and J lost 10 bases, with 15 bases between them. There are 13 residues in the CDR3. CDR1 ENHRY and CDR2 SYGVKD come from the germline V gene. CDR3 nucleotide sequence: TGTGCCATCCGACCCGAGGGCGGCTCACCCCTCCACTTT. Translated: CAIRPEGGSPLHF.

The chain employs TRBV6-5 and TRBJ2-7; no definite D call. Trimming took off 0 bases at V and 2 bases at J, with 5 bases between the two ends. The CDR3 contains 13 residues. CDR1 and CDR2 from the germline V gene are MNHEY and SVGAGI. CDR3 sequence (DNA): TGTGCCAGCAGTTACTCAGTGGCCTACGAGCAGTACTTC. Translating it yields CASSYSVAYEQYF.

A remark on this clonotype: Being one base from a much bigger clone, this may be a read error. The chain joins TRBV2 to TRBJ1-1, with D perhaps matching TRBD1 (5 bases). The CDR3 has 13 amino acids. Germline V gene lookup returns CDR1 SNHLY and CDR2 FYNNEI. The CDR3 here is CASSTWRGTEASF. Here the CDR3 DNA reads TGTGCCAGCAGTACCTGGAGGGGCACTGAAGCTTCCTTT.

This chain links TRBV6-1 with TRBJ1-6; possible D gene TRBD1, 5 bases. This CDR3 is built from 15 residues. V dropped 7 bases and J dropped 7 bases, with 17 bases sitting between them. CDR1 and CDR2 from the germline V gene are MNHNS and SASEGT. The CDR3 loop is CASNSRAGGNSPLHF. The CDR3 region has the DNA TGTGCCAGCAATTCCCGGGCCGGGGGGAATTCACCCCTCCACTTT.

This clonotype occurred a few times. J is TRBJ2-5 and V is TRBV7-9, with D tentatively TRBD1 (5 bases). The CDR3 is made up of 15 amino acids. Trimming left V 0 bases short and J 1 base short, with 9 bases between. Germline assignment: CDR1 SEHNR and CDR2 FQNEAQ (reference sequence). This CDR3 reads CASSLAPTVQETQYF. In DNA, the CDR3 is TGTGCCAGCAGCTTAGCGCCGACAGTCCAAGAGACCCAGTACTTC.